This T cell receptor (beta chain) appears in the sequencing data of a study of blood T cell repertoires in COVID-19. Study in general: Italy, Spain and the United States were the sources of the convalescent and acute COVID-19 samples. The analysed material was cDNA or gDNA that came from T cells, B-cell-depleted T cells, or PBMCs.

Methods used by the authors: Estimation of nucleated cell counts was performed using reference gene primer amplification. Only in-frame clones appear in the TCRdb table, and some are missing; sequencing was by immunoSEQ multiplex PCR. D and trimming were read from the DNA, whereas the V and J calls and clone size are those reported in that table. This table holds some 200,000 clones, around 85% found once. Trimming left V 4 bases short and J 4 bases short, with 14 bases between. Germline CDR1 is LNHDA and CDR2 is SQIVND (reference sequence). This CDR3 contains 16 residues. In this sample, this clone turned up a few times.

V gene TRBV19 combines with J gene TRBJ1-6; D is unclear. The source material was peripheral blood. The TCR comes from a woman in her seventies with acute or convalescent COVID-19. The CDR3 region is CASSRATPSYNSPLHF. In DNA form, the CDR3 reads TGTGCCAGTAGTAGGGCGACACCGTCTTATAATTCACCCCTCCACTTT.